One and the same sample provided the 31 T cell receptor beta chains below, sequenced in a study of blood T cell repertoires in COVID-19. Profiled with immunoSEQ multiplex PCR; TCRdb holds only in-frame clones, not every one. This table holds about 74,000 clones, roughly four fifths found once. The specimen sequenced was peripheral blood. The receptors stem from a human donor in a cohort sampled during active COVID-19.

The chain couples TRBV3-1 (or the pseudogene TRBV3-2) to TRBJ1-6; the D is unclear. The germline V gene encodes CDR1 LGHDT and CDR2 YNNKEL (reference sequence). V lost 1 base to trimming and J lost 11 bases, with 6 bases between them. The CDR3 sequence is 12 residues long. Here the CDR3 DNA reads TGTGCCAGCAGCCAAGTCGGTGCACCCCTCCACTTT. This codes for CASSQVGAPLHF.

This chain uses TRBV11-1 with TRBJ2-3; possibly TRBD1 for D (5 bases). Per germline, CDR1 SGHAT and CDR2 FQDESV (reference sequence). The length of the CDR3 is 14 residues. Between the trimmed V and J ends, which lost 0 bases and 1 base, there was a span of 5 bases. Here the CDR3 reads CASSLAGRTDTQYF. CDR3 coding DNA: TGTGCCAGCAGCTTAGCGGGGCGCACAGATACGCAGTATTTT.

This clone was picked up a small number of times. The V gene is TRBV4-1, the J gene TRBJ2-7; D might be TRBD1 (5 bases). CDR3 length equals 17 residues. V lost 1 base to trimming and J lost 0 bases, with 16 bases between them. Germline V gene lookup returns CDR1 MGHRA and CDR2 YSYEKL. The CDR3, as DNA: TGCGCCAGCAGCCAAGCCTTGGCAGGGCTCAGCTCCTACGAGCAGTACTTC. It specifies CASSQALAGLSSYEQYF.

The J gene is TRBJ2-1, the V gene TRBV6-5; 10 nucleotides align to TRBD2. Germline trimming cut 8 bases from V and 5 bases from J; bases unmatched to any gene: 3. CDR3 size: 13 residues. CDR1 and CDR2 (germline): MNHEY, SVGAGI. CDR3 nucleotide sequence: TGTGCCAGCGGACTAGCGGCAGACAATGAGCAGTTCTTC. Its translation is CASGLAADNEQFF.

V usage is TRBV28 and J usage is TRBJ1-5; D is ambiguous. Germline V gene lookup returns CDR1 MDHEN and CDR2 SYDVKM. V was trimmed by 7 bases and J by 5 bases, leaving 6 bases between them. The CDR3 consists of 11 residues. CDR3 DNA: TGTGCCAGCATGGGCGATCAGCCCCAGCATTTT. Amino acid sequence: CASMGDQPQHF.

The CDR3 loop reads CASSQVRSKPLGNEQFF. The CDR3 DNA reads TGTGCCAGCAGCCAAGTTAGGTCAAAGCCGCTCGGGAATGAGCAGTTCTTC. V usage is TRBV4-2 and J usage is TRBJ2-1, with D uncertain. The CDR3 sequence is 17 residues long. Germline V lookup: CDR1 LGHNA, CDR2 YNFKEQ. The ends were cut back, 1 base at V and 7 bases at J, with 20 bases in the middle.

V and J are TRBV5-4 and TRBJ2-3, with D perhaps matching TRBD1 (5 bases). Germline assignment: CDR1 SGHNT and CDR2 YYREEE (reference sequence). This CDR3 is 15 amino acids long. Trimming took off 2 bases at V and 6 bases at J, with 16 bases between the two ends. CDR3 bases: TGTGCCAGCAGCTTACAGTTGGTACAGGCTGATACGCAGTATTTT. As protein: CASSLQLVQADTQYF.

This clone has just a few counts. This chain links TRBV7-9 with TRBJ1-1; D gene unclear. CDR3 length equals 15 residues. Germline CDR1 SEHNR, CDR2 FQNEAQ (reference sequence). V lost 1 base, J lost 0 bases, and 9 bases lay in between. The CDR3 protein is CASSLVPGMNTEAFF. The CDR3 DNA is TGTGCCAGCAGCTTAGTTCCAGGCATGAACACTGAAGCTTTCTTT.

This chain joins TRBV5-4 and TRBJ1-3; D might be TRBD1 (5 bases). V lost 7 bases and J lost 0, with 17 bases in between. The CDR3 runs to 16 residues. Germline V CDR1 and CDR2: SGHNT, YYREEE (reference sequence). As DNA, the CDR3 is TGTGCCAGCTGGAGAACAGGCACAACCTCTGGAAACACCATATATTTT. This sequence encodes CASWRTGTTSGNTIYF.

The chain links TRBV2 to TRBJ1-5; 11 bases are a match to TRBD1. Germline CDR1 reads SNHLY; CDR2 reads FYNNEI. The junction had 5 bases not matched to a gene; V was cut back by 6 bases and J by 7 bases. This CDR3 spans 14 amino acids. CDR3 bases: TGTGCCAGCAGCAGGACAGGGGGCCAGCAGCCCCAGCATTTT. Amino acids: CASSRTGGQQPQHF.

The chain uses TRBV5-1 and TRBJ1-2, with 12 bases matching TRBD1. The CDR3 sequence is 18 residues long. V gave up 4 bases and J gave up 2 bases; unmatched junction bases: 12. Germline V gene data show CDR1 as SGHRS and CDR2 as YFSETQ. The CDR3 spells CASSLTGTGGSGNYGYTF. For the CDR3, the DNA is TGCGCCAGCAGCCTTACCGGGACAGGGGGCTCGGGGAACTATGGCTACACCTTC. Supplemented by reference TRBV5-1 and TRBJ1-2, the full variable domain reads KAGVTQTPRYLIKTRGQQVTLSCSPISGHRSVSWYQQTPGQGLQFLFEYFSETQRNKGNFPGRFSGRQFSNSRSEMNVSTLELGDSALYLCASSLTGTGGSGNYGYTFGSGTRLTVV.

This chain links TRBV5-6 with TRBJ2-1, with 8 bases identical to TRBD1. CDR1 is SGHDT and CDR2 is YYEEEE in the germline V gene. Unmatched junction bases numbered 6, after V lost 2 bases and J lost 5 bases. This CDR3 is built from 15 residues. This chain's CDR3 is CASSFIGQGHNEQFF. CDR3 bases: TGTGCCAGCAGCTTTATCGGACAGGGACACAATGAGCAGTTCTTC.

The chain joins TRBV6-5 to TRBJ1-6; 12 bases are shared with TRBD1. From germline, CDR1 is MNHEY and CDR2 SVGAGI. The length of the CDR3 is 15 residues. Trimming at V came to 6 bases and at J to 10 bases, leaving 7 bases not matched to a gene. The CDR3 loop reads CASRGRDRGLSPLHF. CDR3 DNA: TGTGCCAGCAGGGGCCGGGACAGGGGGCTGTCACCCCTCCACTTT.

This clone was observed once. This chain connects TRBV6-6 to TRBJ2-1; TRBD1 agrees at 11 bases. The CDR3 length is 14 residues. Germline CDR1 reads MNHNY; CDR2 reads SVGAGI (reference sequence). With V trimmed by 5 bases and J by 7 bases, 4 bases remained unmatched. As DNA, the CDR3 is TGTGCCAGCAGTAAGGGACAGGGGGTAAATGAGCAGTTCTTC. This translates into CASSKGQGVNEQFF.

The CDR3 sequence is CAWSGLASGEQFF. The CDR3 bases are TGTGCCTGGAGTGGACTAGCTTCGGGTGAGCAGTTCTTC. The chain is built from TRBV30 and TRBJ2-1; 7 nucleotides align to TRBD2. The germline V gene has CDR1 GTSNPN and CDR2 SVGIG (reference sequence). V lost 1 base and J lost 9; bases outside the gene matches: 6. The CDR3 runs 13 residues. Combining the CDR3 with reference TRBV30 and TRBJ2-1 gives the whole variable domain SQTIHQWPATLVQPVGSPLSLECTVEGTSNPNLYWYRQAAGRGLQLLFYSVGIGQISSEVPQNLSASRPQDRQFILSSKKLLLSDSGFYLCAWSGLASGEQFFGPGTRLTVL.

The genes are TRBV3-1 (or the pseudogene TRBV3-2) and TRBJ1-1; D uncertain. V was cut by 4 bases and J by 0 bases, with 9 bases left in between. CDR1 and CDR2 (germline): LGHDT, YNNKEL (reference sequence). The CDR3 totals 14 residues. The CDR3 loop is CASSPRGLNTEAFF. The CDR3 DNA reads TGTGCCAGCAGCCCCCGTGGCTTGAACACTGAAGCTTTCTTT.

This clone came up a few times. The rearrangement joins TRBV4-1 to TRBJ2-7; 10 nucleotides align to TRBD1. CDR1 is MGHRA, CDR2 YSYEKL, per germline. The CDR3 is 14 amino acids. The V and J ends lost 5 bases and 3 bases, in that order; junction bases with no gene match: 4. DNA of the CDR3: TGCGCCAGCAGCAGCCGGGACAGGGGCTACGAGCAGTACTTC. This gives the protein CASSSRDRGYEQYF.

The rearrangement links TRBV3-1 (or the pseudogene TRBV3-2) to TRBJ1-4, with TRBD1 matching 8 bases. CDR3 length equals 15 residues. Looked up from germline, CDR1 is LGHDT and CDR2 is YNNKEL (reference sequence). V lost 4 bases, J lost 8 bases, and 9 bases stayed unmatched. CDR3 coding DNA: TGTGCCAGCAGCCCAGAGGCAGGGGGCGCGGAAAAACTGTTTTTT. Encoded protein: CASSPEAGGAEKLFF.

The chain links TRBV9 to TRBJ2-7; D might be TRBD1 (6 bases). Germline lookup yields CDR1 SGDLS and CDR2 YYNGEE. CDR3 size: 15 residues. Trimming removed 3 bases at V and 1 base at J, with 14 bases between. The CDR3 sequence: CASSASQRGSYEQYF. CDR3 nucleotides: TGTGCCAGCAGCGCCAGTCAGAGGGGGTCCTACGAGCAGTACTTC.

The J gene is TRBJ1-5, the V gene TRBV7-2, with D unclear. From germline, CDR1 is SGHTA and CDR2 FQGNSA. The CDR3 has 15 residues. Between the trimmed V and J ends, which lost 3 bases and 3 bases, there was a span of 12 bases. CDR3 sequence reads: CASSFAGGYNQPQHF. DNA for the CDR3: TGTGCCAGCAGCTTCGCCGGCGGCTACAATCAGCCCCAGCATTTT.

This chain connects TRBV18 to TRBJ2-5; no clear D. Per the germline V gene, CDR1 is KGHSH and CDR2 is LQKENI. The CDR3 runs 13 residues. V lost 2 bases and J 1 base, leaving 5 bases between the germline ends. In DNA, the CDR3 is TGTGCCAGCTCACCAGGTAGCCAAGAGACCCAGTACTTC. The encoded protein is CASSPGSQETQYF.

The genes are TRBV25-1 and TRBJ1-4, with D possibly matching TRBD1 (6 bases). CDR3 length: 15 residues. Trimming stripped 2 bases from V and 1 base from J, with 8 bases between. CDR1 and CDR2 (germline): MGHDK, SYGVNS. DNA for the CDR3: TGTGCCAGCAGTGAACAGGGGCTAACTAATGAAAAACTGTTTTTT. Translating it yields CASSEQGLTNEKLFF.

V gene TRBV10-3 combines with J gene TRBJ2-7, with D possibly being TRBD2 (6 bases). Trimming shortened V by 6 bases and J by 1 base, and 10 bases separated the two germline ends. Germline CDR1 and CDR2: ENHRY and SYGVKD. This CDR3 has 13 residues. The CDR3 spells CAIRERGSYEQYF. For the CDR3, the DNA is TGTGCCATCAGGGAACGGGGGTCCTACGAGCAGTACTTC.

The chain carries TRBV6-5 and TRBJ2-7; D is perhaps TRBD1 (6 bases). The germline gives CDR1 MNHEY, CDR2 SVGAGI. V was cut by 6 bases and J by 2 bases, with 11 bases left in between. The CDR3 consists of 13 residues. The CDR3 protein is CASSHRETYEQYF. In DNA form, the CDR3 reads TGTGCCAGCAGCCACAGGGAGACCTACGAGCAGTACTTC.

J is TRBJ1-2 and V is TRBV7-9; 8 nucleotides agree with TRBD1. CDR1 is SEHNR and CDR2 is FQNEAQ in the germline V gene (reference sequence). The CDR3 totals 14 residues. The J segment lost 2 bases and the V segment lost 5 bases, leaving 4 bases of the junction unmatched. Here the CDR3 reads CASSIRQGNYGYTF. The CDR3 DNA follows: TGTGCCAGCAGCATCAGACAGGGGAACTATGGCTACACCTTC.

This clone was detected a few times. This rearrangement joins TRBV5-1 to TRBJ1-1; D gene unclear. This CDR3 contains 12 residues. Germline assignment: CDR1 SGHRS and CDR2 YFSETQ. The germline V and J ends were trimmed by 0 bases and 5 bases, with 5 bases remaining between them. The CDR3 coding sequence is TGCGCCAGCAGCTTGGACTGGACTGAAGCTTTCTTT. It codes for CASSLDWTEAFF. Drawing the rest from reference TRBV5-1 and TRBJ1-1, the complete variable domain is KAGVTQTPRYLIKTRGQQVTLSCSPISGHRSVSWYQQTPGQGLQFLFEYFSETQRNKGNFPGRFSGRQFSNSRSEMNVSTLELGDSALYLCASSLDWTEAFFGQGTRLTVV.

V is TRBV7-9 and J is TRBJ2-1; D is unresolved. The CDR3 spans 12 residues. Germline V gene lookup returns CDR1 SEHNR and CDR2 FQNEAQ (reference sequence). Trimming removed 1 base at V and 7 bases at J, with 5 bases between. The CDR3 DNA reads TGTGCCAGCAGCTTAGACACGAATGAGCAGTTCTTC. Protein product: CASSLDTNEQFF.

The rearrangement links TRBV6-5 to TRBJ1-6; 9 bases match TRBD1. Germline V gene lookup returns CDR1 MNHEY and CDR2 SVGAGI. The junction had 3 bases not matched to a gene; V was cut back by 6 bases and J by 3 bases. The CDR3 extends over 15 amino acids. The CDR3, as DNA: TGTGCCAGCAGAGGACAGGGGAACTATAATTCACCCCTCCACTTT. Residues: CASRGQGNYNSPLHF.

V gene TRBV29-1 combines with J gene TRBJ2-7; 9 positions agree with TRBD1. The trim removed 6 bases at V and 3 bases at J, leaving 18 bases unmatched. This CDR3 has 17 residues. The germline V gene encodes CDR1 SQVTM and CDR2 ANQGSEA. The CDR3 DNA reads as TGCAGCGTGGCCAAACCGTCCGGGGGGACAGGGTTCTACGAGCAGTACTTC. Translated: CSVAKPSGGTGFYEQYF.

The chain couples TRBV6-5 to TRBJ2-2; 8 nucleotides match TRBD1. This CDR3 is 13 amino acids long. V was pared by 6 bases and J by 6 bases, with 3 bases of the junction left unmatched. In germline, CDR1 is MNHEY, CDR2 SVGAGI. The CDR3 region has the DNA TGTGCCAGCAGGAAGACAGGGGCCGGGGAGCTGTTTTTT. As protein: CASRKTGAGELFF.

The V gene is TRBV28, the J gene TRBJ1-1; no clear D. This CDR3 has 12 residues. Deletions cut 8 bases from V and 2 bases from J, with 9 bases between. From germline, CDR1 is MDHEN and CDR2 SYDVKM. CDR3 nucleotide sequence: TGTGCCAGCGAGGGAGAAAACACTGAAGCTTTCTTT. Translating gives CASEGENTEAFF.